The 16 T cell receptor beta chains presented below share a single source sample, sequenced in a study of control samples from healthy donors and cancer patients. Sequencing used immunoSEQ multiplex PCR; TCRdb keeps in-frame clones, though not all of them. The table lists under 200,000 clones, 93% of them singletons, with over 3.5% in the top ten. The sequencing sample was made of blood. These receptors were collected from a woman aged 55-69 years in good health.

This rearrangement joins TRBV3-1 (or the pseudogene TRBV3-2) to TRBJ2-5; the match to TRBD1 covers 8 bases. This CDR3 contains 15 residues. The germline V gene encodes CDR1 LGHDT and CDR2 YNNKEL (reference sequence). The J segment lost 2 bases and the V segment lost 4 bases, leaving 6 bases of the junction unmatched. The DNA of the CDR3 is TGTGCCAGCAGCCTAAGGACAGGGAGACAAGAGACCCAGTACTTC. Amino acid sequence: CASSLRTGRQETQYF.

This chain links TRBV11-2 with TRBJ1-3; perhaps TRBD1 as D (5 bases). CDR3 length: 16 amino acids. From germline, CDR1 is SGHAT and CDR2 FQNNGV. Trimming stripped 0 bases from V and 0 bases from J, with 9 bases between. This chain's CDR3 is CASSLDVGTSGNTIYF. In DNA, the CDR3 is TGTGCCAGCAGCTTAGATGTAGGGACCTCTGGAAACACCATATATTTT.

V is TRBV19 and J is TRBJ1-2; unclear D gene. CDR3 size: 15 residues. Per the germline V gene, CDR1 is LNHDA and CDR2 is SQIVND (reference sequence). Trimming removed 3 bases at V and 2 bases at J, with 13 bases between. The CDR3 here is CASSIVGKLNYGYTF. In DNA, the CDR3 is TGTGCCAGTAGTATCGTGGGAAAACTGAACTATGGCTACACCTTC.

The chain couples TRBV25-1 to TRBJ2-3, with 9 bases aligning to TRBD2. This CDR3 region has 16 residues. Germline-derived CDR1 and CDR2 are MGHDK and SYGVNS. Losses at the gene ends were 4 bases for V and 4 bases for J; bases not matched to a gene: 9. The DNA of the CDR3 is TGTGCCAGCAGTGGGCTAGCGGGGTCGTGGGCAGATACGCAGTATTTT. It translates to CASSGLAGSWADTQYF.

The chain employs TRBV30 and TRBJ2-3; 12 bases are a match to TRBD2. The CDR3 has 20 amino acids. V lost 1 base to trimming and J lost 9 bases; unmatched junction nucleotides: 23. Germline CDR1 and CDR2: GTSNPN and SVGIG (reference sequence). In DNA form, the CDR3 reads TGTGCCTGGAGTGGTAGGACTAGCGGGGTAACGGGGGCAGTTCTAGGGACGCAGTATTTT. This gives the protein CAWSGRTSGVTGAVLGTQYF. Full variable domain (remainder filled in from reference TRBV30 and TRBJ2-3): SQTIHQWPATLVQPVGSPLSLECTVEGTSNPNLYWYRQAAGRGLQLLFYSVGIGQISSEVPQNLSASRPQDRQFILSSKKLLLSDSGFYLCAWSGRTSGVTGAVLGTQYFGPGTRLTVL.

The chain links TRBV11-2 to TRBJ2-1; TRBD2 matches 9 bases. Trimming removed 1 base from V and 7 bases from J; junction bases left unmatched: 11. CDR1 is SGHAT, CDR2 FQNNGV, per germline. There are 17 residues in the CDR3. The CDR3 DNA reads as TGTGCCAGCAGCTTAGCGGTGCGCGGGGGGGCCTGGAATGAGCAGTTCTTC. This gives the protein CASSLAVRGGAWNEQFF.

The chain links TRBV7-9 to TRBJ1-5; weak D call: TRBD1 (6 bases). V was trimmed by 2 bases and J by 4 bases, leaving 15 bases between them. The CDR3 spans 16 residues. Germline V gene sequence: CDR1 SEHNR, CDR2 FQNEAQ (reference sequence). The CDR3 DNA is TGTGCCAGCAGCTTATGGTCCAGGGACAAGAATCAGCCCCAGCATTTT. It yields the protein CASSLWSRDKNQPQHF.

The chain joins TRBV19 to TRBJ2-3, with TRBD2 matching over 7 bases. This CDR3 region has 15 residues. CDR1 and CDR2 (germline): LNHDA, SQIVND (reference sequence). Trimming at V came to 7 bases and at J to 2 bases, leaving 9 bases not matched to a gene. CDR3 in amino acids: CASTSGAYSTDTQYF. The CDR3, as DNA: TGTGCCAGTACTAGCGGCGCCTATTCCACAGATACGCAGTATTTT.

The chain has TRBV20-1 and TRBJ2-3; D may be TRBD1 (5 bases). V gave up 5 bases and J gave up 6 bases, with 9 bases separating them. CDR3 size: 11 residues. Looked up from germline, CDR1 is DFQATT and CDR2 is SNEGSKA (reference sequence). CDR3 protein: CSAVTGDTQYF. As DNA, the CDR3 is TGCAGTGCTGTTACAGGTGATACGCAGTATTTT.

The V and J genes are TRBV2 and TRBJ2-4; 8 bases are shared with TRBD1. Trimming cost V 6 bases and J 3 bases; bases outside gene matches: 4. The CDR3 length is 14 residues. Germline CDR1 is SNHLY and CDR2 is FYNNEI. CDR3 region: CASSLQGDKNIQYF. CDR3 nucleotides: TGTGCCAGCAGCTTACAGGGGGACAAAAACATTCAGTACTTC.

The gene calls are TRBV5-1 and TRBJ1-3; D unresolved. V was trimmed by 4 bases and J by 0 bases, leaving 17 bases between them. The length of the CDR3 is 17 residues. CDR1 is SGHRS and CDR2 is YFSETQ in the germline V gene. This CDR3 reads CASSPAPALSSGNTIYF. The CDR3 DNA reads TGCGCCAGCAGCCCCGCACCGGCGCTTTCCTCTGGAAACACCATATATTTT.

The V call is TRBV5-6, the J call TRBJ1-5; no reliable D call. Looked up from germline, CDR1 is SGHDT and CDR2 is YYEEEE. The CDR3 sequence is 12 residues long. V was cut by 4 bases and J by 5 bases, with 7 bases left in between. This CDR3 reads CASSRGDQPQHF. The CDR3 region has the DNA TGTGCCAGCAGCCGTGGGGATCAGCCCCAGCATTTT.

This chain joins TRBV2 and TRBJ2-1; 10 nucleotides agree with TRBD2. CDR1 is SNHLY and CDR2 is FYNNEI in the germline V gene. Losses at the gene ends were 11 bases for V and 9 bases for J; bases not matched to a gene: 10. This CDR3 is 13 amino acids long. CDR3 protein: CAASGGAAVEQFF. The CDR3 bases are TGTGCCGCCAGCGGGGGGGCCGCGGTTGAGCAGTTCTTC.

This clone came up once. V usage is TRBV18 and J usage is TRBJ2-3; 8 bases are a match to TRBD1. The V and J ends lost 5 bases and 3 bases, in that order; junction bases with no gene match: 10. Germline assignment: CDR1 KGHSH and CDR2 LQKENI. The length of the CDR3 is 16 residues. As DNA, the CDR3 is TGTGCCAGCTCATCATCAGGGGGCGTCGGGACAGATACGCAGTATTTT. It encodes CASSSSGGVGTDTQYF. The entire variable domain, with the rest obtained from reference TRBV18 and TRBJ2-3, is as follows: NAGVMQNPRHLVRRRGQEARLRCSPMKGHSHVYWYRQLPEEGLKFMVYLQKENIIDESGMPKERFSAEFPKEGPSILRIQQVVRGDSAAYFCASSSSGGVGTDTQYFGPGTRLTVL.

The V call is TRBV7-2, the J call TRBJ2-3, with D tentatively TRBD1 or TRBD2 (7 bases each). The CDR3 has 16 residues. V shed 4 bases and J shed 2 bases, with 16 bases lying between them. Germline V gives CDR1 SGHTA, CDR2 FQGNSA. The CDR3 reads CASSSQGGSNTDTQYF. CDR3 DNA sequence: TGTGCCAGCAGCTCCCAGGGGGGGTCGAACACAGATACGCAGTATTTT.

The chain carries TRBV7-9 and TRBJ1-5; D is uncertain. This CDR3 has 13 amino acids. V was shortened by 2 bases and J by 0 bases, with 2 bases between the two germline ends. Germline V CDR1 and CDR2: SEHNR, FQNEAQ (reference sequence). The CDR3 here is CASSLNSNQPQHF. The CDR3 DNA sequence: TGTGCCAGCAGCTTAAATAGCAATCAGCCCCAGCATTTT. Supplemented by reference TRBV7-9 and TRBJ1-5, the full variable domain reads DTGVSQNPRHKITKRGQNVTFRCDPISEHNRLYWYRQTLGQGPEFLTYFQNEAQLEKSRLLSDRFSAERPKGSFSTLEIQRTEQGDSAMYLCASSLNSNQPQHFGDGTRLSIL.